Listed here is a single TCR beta chain. From germline, CDR1 is SGDLS and CDR2 YYNGEE. This CDR3 has 14 residues. Trimming pared 0 bases from V and 6 bases from J, leaving 10 bases between. Profiled with immunoSEQ multiplex PCR; TCRdb holds only in-frame clones, not every one. The sample shows about 58,000 clones, roughly 87% of them seen only once. No infections or other immune events were documented during collection. The sample is drawn from a study of identifying expanded T cells in peripheral blood. V gene TRBV9 combines with J gene TRBJ2-1; D gene uncertain. Sequencing used blood. This sequence originates from a person between 18 and 75 years old in good health. CDR3 DNA: TGTGCCAGCAGCGTAGCTTGGGTTCCCAATGAGCAGTTCTTC. Its protein product is CASSVAWVPNEQFF.